This T cell receptor beta chain was sequenced in a study of cytomegalovirus exposure and HLA in healthy donors. Across the whole study: Around 77 million unique TCRs from HLA-typed donors made up an early data release.

The PCR used 60 Vbeta and 13 Jbeta primers. Generated by immunoSEQ multiplex PCR, the TCRdb table keeps only in-frame clones and is missing some. The sample has 150,000 to 200,000 clones; almost 80% are singletons. This clone has only a few counts. The target antigen is unknown. Study results and limitations: In an earlier analysis, in some 600 donors, most V segments appeared productive either ~90% or ~30% of the time. In a later analysis, compared with equally common non-associated chains, HLA-associated beta chains were more expanded.

Though probably carrying unrecorded immune exposures, donors were nominally healthy at sampling. The sequence was obtained from a man aged 35-49 years in good health and CMV-seropositive. The specimen sequenced was PBMCs.

Here the CDR3 reads CASLVEGRSRRYGYTF. The CDR3 DNA is TGTGCCAGCCTCGTGGAGGGGCGCTCCCGTCGCTATGGCTACACCTTC. This chain uses TRBV6-6 with TRBJ1-2; perhaps TRBD1 as D (5 bases). CDR1 is MNHNY, CDR2 SVGAGI, per germline (reference sequence). Between the trimmed V and J ends, which lost 8 bases and 4 bases, there was a span of 23 bases. This CDR3 region has 16 residues.